Below are 15 T cell receptor beta chains sequenced from a single sample in a study of blood T cell repertoires in COVID-19. Measured with immunoSEQ multiplex PCR; TCRdb has only the in-frame clones, and not every one. The sample contains 240,000 or so clones, roughly 86% of which appear only once. The sequencing input was peripheral blood. The receptors derive from a woman aged 25-40 years with acute or convalescent COVID-19.

The count of this clone is one. This CDR3 reads CATSRDLGSPSYEQYF. The CDR3 DNA follows: TGTGCCACCAGCAGAGATCTGGGCAGCCCTTCCTACGAGCAGTACTTC. The chain employs TRBV15 and TRBJ2-7; D unclear. The ends were cut back, 0 bases at V and 1 base at J, with 13 bases in the middle. This CDR3 is built from 16 residues. The germline CDR1 and CDR2 sequences are LNHNV and YYDKDF (reference sequence).

This clone was observed a few times. The V and J genes are TRBV28 and TRBJ2-1; a weak D match, TRBD2 (5 bases). Germline V gene lookup returns CDR1 MDHEN and CDR2 SYDVKM. The CDR3 runs 14 residues. The V and J ends lost 8 bases and 4 bases respectively, with 15 bases between them. CDR3: CASGRGVPYNEQFF. The CDR3 nucleotides are TGTGCCAGCGGCCGGGGAGTACCGTACAATGAGCAGTTCTTC.

Remarks on this clone: Other nucleotide sequences from this sample produce the same CDR3. The chain joins TRBV10-3 to TRBJ1-2; tentatively, D is TRBD1 (6 bases). Germline CDR1 ENHRY, CDR2 SYGVKD. This CDR3 comprises 13 residues. Trimming shortened V by 5 bases and J by 8 bases, and 15 bases separated the two germline ends. In DNA, the CDR3 is TGTGCCATCAGTCGGGGGGGCGCGGGGGGCTACACCTTC. Protein: CAISRGGAGGYTF.

The chain employs TRBV18 and TRBJ2-3; 8 bases align to TRBD2. CDR1 is KGHSH, CDR2 LQKENI, per germline. Trimming removed 3 bases from V and 2 bases from J; junction bases left unmatched: 19. This CDR3 is built from 20 residues. CDR3 nucleotide sequence: TGTGCCAGCTCACCTCTTGACGGGAGGGCCTTTCGACGAGCCACAGATACGCAGTATTTT. This sequence encodes CASSPLDGRAFRRATDTQYF.

DNA for the CDR3: TGTGCCACCAGTGCCTCAGATAGCAATCAGCCCCAGCATTTT. As protein: CATSASDSNQPQHF. The chain carries TRBV24-1 and TRBJ1-5; D uncertain. CDR1 is KGHDR, CDR2 SFDVKD, per germline. There are 14 residues in the CDR3. Trimming removed 5 bases from V and 0 bases from J, with 7 bases in between.

This clone was detected once. The chain is built from TRBV7-3 and TRBJ2-7; TRBD1 might be the D (6 bases). From germline, CDR1 is SGHTA and CDR2 FQGTGA. The CDR3 spans 11 residues. V lost 9 bases, J lost 4 bases, and 10 bases lay in between. CDR3 bases: TGTGCCAGTGTACAGGGTTACGAGCAGTACTTC. It translates to CASVQGYEQYF.

The chain employs TRBV11-3 and TRBJ2-1; a weak D match, TRBD1 (5 bases). Germline loops: CDR1 SGHNT, CDR2 YENEEA. Trimming pared 5 bases from V and 0 bases from J, leaving 11 bases between. The length of the CDR3 is 15 residues. The CDR3 spells CASSLRVFSYNEQFF. CDR3 bases: TGTGCCAGCAGCCTCAGGGTCTTCTCCTACAATGAGCAGTTCTTC.

The chain couples TRBV6-2 or TRBV6-3 to TRBJ2-7; possibly TRBD1 for D (6 bases). Germline lookup yields CDR1 MNHEY and CDR2 SVGEGT. The CDR3 totals 16 residues. The V end lost 0 bases, the J end lost 3 bases, and 15 bases lay between the germline ends. The CDR3: CASSYSWDKGNYEQYF. The CDR3 DNA reads TGTGCCAGCAGTTACTCATGGGACAAGGGGAACTACGAGCAGTACTTC.

The gene calls are TRBV6-5 and TRBJ2-2, with 7 nucleotides matching TRBD2. Trimming at V came to 2 bases and at J to 5 bases, leaving 5 bases not matched to a gene. CDR1 and CDR2 (germline): MNHEY, SVGAGI. The length of the CDR3 is 15 residues. The CDR3 nucleotides read TGTGCCAGCAGTTACGGCCGCGGGGGAACCGGGGAGCTGTTTTTT. Translated, it gives CASSYGRGGTGELFF.

The rearrangement joins TRBV11-3 to TRBJ2-3, with 10 bases identical to TRBD2. Germline CDR1 reads SGHNT; CDR2 reads YENEEA. This CDR3 has 17 residues. The V and J ends lost 5 bases and 0 bases, in that order; junction bases with no gene match: 8. The chain's CDR3 is CASSRTSGFLSTDTQYF. The CDR3, as DNA: TGTGCCAGCAGCCGGACTAGCGGTTTCCTTAGCACAGATACGCAGTATTTT.

The chain has TRBV3-1 (or the pseudogene TRBV3-2) and TRBJ2-7; D gene uncertain. Germline CDR1 LGHDT, CDR2 YNNKEL (reference sequence). The CDR3 is 16 amino acids. Trimming took off 0 bases at V and 2 bases at J, with 14 bases between the two ends. The CDR3, as DNA: TGTGCCAGCAGCCAAGATCGACATCCTCTGCCCTACGAGCAGTACTTC. Translating gives CASSQDRHPLPYEQYF.

V usage is TRBV19 and J usage is TRBJ2-7, with 8 bases fitting TRBD2. The V segment lost 5 bases and the J segment 6 bases; nucleotides outside the gene matches: 18. Germline V CDR1 and CDR2: LNHDA, SQIVND (reference sequence). This CDR3 has 17 residues. CDR3 in DNA: TGTGCCAGTAGTCTCCCCCTCCTAGCGGGTAAATCCACCGAGCAGTACTTC. This encodes CASSLPLLAGKSTEQYF.

J is TRBJ2-7 and V is TRBV30; TRBD2 aligns across 9 bases. Germline lookup yields CDR1 GTSNPN and CDR2 SVGIG (reference sequence). The CDR3 totals 15 residues. Germline trimming cut 8 bases from V and 0 bases from J; bases unmatched to any gene: 11. CDR3 sequence: CAGTPLAGTSYEQYF. In DNA, the CDR3 is TGTGCCGGGACACCCCTAGCGGGAACCTCCTACGAGCAGTACTTC.

The genes are TRBV6-5 and TRBJ2-3, with TRBD2 as a possible D gene (5 bases). V lost 8 bases and J lost 1, with 16 bases in between. This CDR3 spans 15 amino acids. CDR1 MNHEY and CDR2 SVGAGI come from the germline V gene. The CDR3 DNA sequence: TGTGCCAGCTCGAAACTAGGACTCGGCACAGATACGCAGTATTTT. Translated, it gives CASSKLGLGTDTQYF.

The chain links TRBV11-2 to TRBJ2-7; 9 positions match TRBD1. Germline-derived CDR1 and CDR2 are SGHAT and FQNNGV. The ends lost 6 bases at V and 0 bases at J; junction bases unmatched: 6. The length of the CDR3 is 15 residues. The CDR3 spells CASRGTGGSSYEQYF. CDR3 nucleotide sequence: TGTGCCAGCAGAGGTACAGGGGGCTCCTCCTACGAGCAGTACTTC.